Listed here are 22 T cell receptor beta chains from one sample, sequenced in a study of CD8+ T cells in alopecia areata. Once RNA had been extracted, it was reverse transcribed into cDNA to act as the sequencing template. Here immunoSEQ multiplex PCR was the method, and the copy in TCRdb shows in-frame clones only, minus some. The sample lists about 140,000 clones, roughly four fifths occurring once. Regarding treatment: oral pan-JAK inhibitor, 5-10 mg twice daily. Sequences were derived from CD8+ T cells sorted from blood, sampled at week 4, from a patient treated with tofacitinib. These receptor sequences come from a human donor with alopecia areata.

The chain employs TRBV4-2 and TRBJ2-3; TRBD2 matches at 11 bases. With V trimmed by 1 base and J by 0 bases, 6 bases remained unmatched. CDR1 is LGHNA, CDR2 YNFKEQ, per germline. CDR3 length: 18 residues. The CDR3 region has the DNA TGTGCCAGCAGCCAAGGCCCTAGCGGGGGGACTAGCACAGATACGCAGTATTTT. It yields the protein CASSQGPSGGTSTDTQYF.

This rearrangement joins TRBV5-6 to TRBJ1-1; D not resolved. The V gene's germline CDR1 is SGHDT and CDR2 YYEEEE. This CDR3 comprises 12 residues. Trimming took off 0 bases at V and 8 bases at J, with 8 bases between the two ends. The CDR3 DNA reads TGTGCCAGCAGCTTGGATACAGCAGAAGCTTTCTTT. This codes for CASSLDTAEAFF.

The chain joins TRBV20-1 to TRBJ2-7, with D uncertain. The germline V and J ends were trimmed by 5 bases and 2 bases, with 7 bases remaining between them. CDR1 and CDR2 (germline): DFQATT, SNEGSKA (reference sequence). The CDR3 loop spans 11 amino acids. The CDR3 DNA sequence: TGCAGTGCTCTGATGGCCTACGAGCAGTACTTC. Amino acids: CSALMAYEQYF.

The J gene is TRBJ2-3, the V gene TRBV30; the D call may be TRBD1 or TRBD2 (5 bases each). Deletions cut 1 base from V and 5 bases from J, with 10 bases between. The V gene's germline CDR1 is GTSNPN and CDR2 SVGIG (reference sequence). CDR3 length: 13 amino acids. The CDR3, as DNA: TGTGCCTGGAGTGATGGGGCGGGAGATACGCAGTATTTT. Translating it yields CAWSDGAGDTQYF.

The chain recombines TRBV6-5 with TRBJ2-7; 10 bases fit TRBD1. The CDR3 loop spans 15 amino acids. J lost 2 bases, V lost 5 bases, and 6 bases had no gene match. CDR1 is MNHEY and CDR2 is SVGAGI in the germline V gene. The CDR3 coding sequence is TGTGCCAGCAGTCTCGGACAGGGGGTTACCTACGAGCAGTACTTC. Translating it yields CASSLGQGVTYEQYF.

In DNA form, the CDR3 reads TGTGCCATCAGATGGAGGTCCGAGGGAGCTAACACTGAAGCTTTCTTT. Protein: CAIRWRSEGANTEAFF. The chain couples TRBV10-3 to TRBJ1-1; D is unclear. The germline CDR1 and CDR2 sequences are ENHRY and SYGVKD. The length of the CDR3 is 16 residues. The V and J ends lost 6 bases and 2 bases respectively, with 19 bases between them.

The chain links TRBV5-1 to TRBJ2-2; D remains ambiguous. Between the trimmed V and J ends, which lost 4 bases and 7 bases, there was a span of 11 bases. The CDR3 has 13 amino acids. Germline-derived CDR1 and CDR2 are SGHRS and YFSETQ. CDR3 DNA sequence: TGCGCCAGCAGCAAACGCCCGGTCGGGGAGCTGTTTTTT. It encodes CASSKRPVGELFF. Full variable domain (remainder filled in from reference TRBV5-1 and TRBJ2-2): KAGVTQTPRYLIKTRGQQVTLSCSPISGHRSVSWYQQTPGQGLQFLFEYFSETQRNKGNFPGRFSGRQFSNSRSEMNVSTLELGDSALYLCASSKRPVGELFFGEGSRLTVL.

V usage is TRBV6-5 and J usage is TRBJ2-1, with D perhaps TRBD2 (6 bases). Trimming left V 6 bases short and J 9 bases short, with 9 bases between. The CDR3 contains 11 residues. The germline V gene has CDR1 MNHEY and CDR2 SVGAGI. CDR3 nucleotide sequence: TGTGCCAGCAGCTACGGGGGTGAGCAGTTCTTC. This codes for CASSYGGEQFF.

The chain combines TRBV6-5 with TRBJ2-7, with D perhaps TRBD1 (6 bases). V gave up 5 bases and J gave up 0 bases, with 14 bases separating them. The CDR3 has 15 amino acids. The germline CDR1 and CDR2 sequences are MNHEY and SVGAGI. CDR3 residues: CASSHRQANSYEQYF. The DNA for the CDR3 is TGTGCCAGCAGTCATCGACAGGCCAACTCCTACGAGCAGTACTTC.

The chain couples TRBV4-3 to TRBJ2-7; D is undetermined. V lost 1 base, J lost 3 bases, and 7 bases lay in between. This CDR3 region has 13 residues. Germline lookup yields CDR1 LGHNA and CDR2 YSLEER. The CDR3 DNA reads as TGCGCCAGCAGCCAAGGTTCTAGCTACGAGCAGTACTTC. Its translation is CASSQGSSYEQYF.

The chain combines TRBV30 with TRBJ2-5; D ambiguous. Germline CDR1 is GTSNPN and CDR2 is SVGIG (reference sequence). Between the trimmed V and J ends, which lost 1 base and 5 bases, there was a span of 2 bases. The CDR3 extends over 10 amino acids. This CDR3 is CAWSGETQYF. CDR3 nucleotide sequence: TGTGCCTGGAGTGGGGAGACCCAGTACTTC.

This chain joins TRBV27 and TRBJ2-3; D is undetermined. Trimming took 1 base from V and 6 from J, leaving 11 bases between them. CDR1 and CDR2 from the germline V gene are MNHEY and SMNVEV (reference sequence). The CDR3 contains 14 residues. The CDR3 loop reads CASSLLSRADTQYF. The CDR3 DNA follows: TGTGCCAGCAGTTTATTAAGCCGGGCGGATACGCAGTATTTT.

This clone was recorded a few times. This rearrangement joins TRBV2 to TRBJ2-1; maybe TRBD2 (6 bases). The CDR3 length is 15 residues. The V gene's germline CDR1 is SNHLY and CDR2 FYNNEI. With 6 bases removed from V and 1 base from J, the gap between germline ends came to 13 bases. CDR3 protein: CASSERLESYNEQFF. The CDR3 DNA reads as TGTGCCAGCAGCGAGAGACTAGAGTCCTACAATGAGCAGTTCTTC.

V usage is TRBV6-5 and J usage is TRBJ2-5; possibly TRBD1 or TRBD2 for D (6 bases each). Trimming shortened V by 5 bases and J by 7 bases, and 20 bases separated the two germline ends. Germline V gene sequence: CDR1 MNHEY, CDR2 SVGAGI. The CDR3 runs to 15 residues. The CDR3 sequence is CASSRGDGRGVTQYF. Here the CDR3 DNA reads TGTGCCAGCAGTAGGGGGGACGGGAGAGGTGTGACCCAGTACTTC.

V and J are TRBV19 and TRBJ1-4; 9 bases are shared with TRBD1. This CDR3 is 16 amino acids long. With V trimmed by 9 bases and J by 4 bases, 12 bases remained unmatched. Germline lookup yields CDR1 LNHDA and CDR2 SQIVND (reference sequence). The CDR3 region is CASQTGTGRYNEKLFF. CDR3 DNA sequence: TGTGCCAGCCAGACCGGGACAGGGAGGTATAATGAAAAACTGTTTTTT.

This clone was picked up a small number of times. The chain has TRBV11-1 and TRBJ2-3; tentative D call: TRBD2 (6 bases). Looked up from germline, CDR1 is SGHAT and CDR2 is FQDESV (reference sequence). The CDR3 sequence is 16 residues long. With 5 bases removed from V and 2 bases from J, the gap between germline ends came to 17 bases. CDR3 in DNA: TGTGCCAGCAGCCCTCGCGGGGACCATAACACAGATACGCAGTATTTT. Its translation: CASSPRGDHNTDTQYF.

V is TRBV5-1 and J is TRBJ1-5; 9 nucleotides agree with TRBD1. The CDR3 is 16 residues long. V shed 8 bases and J 1 base; nucleotides not matched to a gene: 10. CDR1 is SGHRS, CDR2 YFSETQ, per germline. CDR3 sequence reads: CASPGQGSPSNQPQHF. CDR3 coding DNA: TGCGCCAGTCCGGGACAGGGCTCCCCCAGCAATCAGCCCCAGCATTTT.

The DNA for the CDR3 is TGTGCCAGCAGTGAACAAGCGGGGCTTACCTACAATGAGCAGTTCTTC. Translating it yields CASSEQAGLTYNEQFF. The chain carries TRBV2 and TRBJ2-1; 7 nucleotides align to TRBD2. The V gene end was trimmed by 2 bases and the J gene end by 2 bases; junction bases not matched to a gene: 6. Germline V CDR1 and CDR2: SNHLY, FYNNEI. The length of the CDR3 is 16 residues.

This rearrangement joins TRBV28 to TRBJ2-3; D perhaps matches TRBD2 (6 bases). CDR3 size: 16 residues. Trimming shortened V by 5 bases and J by 2 bases, and 17 bases separated the two germline ends. CDR1 MDHEN and CDR2 SYDVKM come from the germline V gene. CDR3: CASSLFVADHTDTQYF. DNA for the CDR3: TGTGCCAGCAGTCTCTTTGTAGCGGATCACACAGATACGCAGTATTTT.

The chain joins TRBV9 to TRBJ1-2; tentatively, D is TRBD1 (5 bases). Germline V CDR1 and CDR2: SGDLS, YYNGEE. CDR3 size: 13 residues. The ends were cut back, 6 bases at V and 4 bases at J, with 13 bases in the middle. This CDR3 reads CASNEIGVYGYTF. DNA of the CDR3: TGTGCCAGCAACGAGATAGGGGTCTATGGCTACACCTTC.

J is TRBJ2-7 and V is TRBV7-6; 9 bases line up with TRBD2. There are 15 residues in the CDR3. Germline CDR1 and CDR2: SGHVS and FNYEAQ. The ends lost 6 bases at V and 4 bases at J; junction bases unmatched: 10. CDR3 in amino acids: CASSYRLAGNYEQYF. The CDR3 nucleotides are TGTGCCAGCAGTTATAGGCTAGCGGGGAATTACGAGCAGTACTTC.

In this sample, this clone turned up once. The V and J genes are TRBV15 and TRBJ2-1; the D gene could be TRBD1 or TRBD2 (6 bases each). Per germline, CDR1 LNHNV and CDR2 YYDKDF (reference sequence). The CDR3 is made up of 15 amino acids. Trimming removed 1 base from V and 7 bases from J, with 14 bases in between. The CDR3 loop reads CATSRGQAAGNEQFF. The CDR3 region has the DNA TGTGCCACCAGCAGAGGACAGGCGGCGGGAAATGAGCAGTTCTTC.